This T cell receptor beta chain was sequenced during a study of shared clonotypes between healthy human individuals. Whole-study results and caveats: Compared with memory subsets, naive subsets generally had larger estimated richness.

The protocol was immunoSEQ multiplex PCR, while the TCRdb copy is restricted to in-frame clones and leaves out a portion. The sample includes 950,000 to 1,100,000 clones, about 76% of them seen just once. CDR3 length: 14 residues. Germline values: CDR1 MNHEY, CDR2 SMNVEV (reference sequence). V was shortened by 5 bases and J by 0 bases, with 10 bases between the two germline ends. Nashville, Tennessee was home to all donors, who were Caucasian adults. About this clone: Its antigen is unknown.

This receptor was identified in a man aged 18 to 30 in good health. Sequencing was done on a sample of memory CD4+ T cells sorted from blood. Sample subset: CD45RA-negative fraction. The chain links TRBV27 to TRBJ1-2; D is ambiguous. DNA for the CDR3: TGTGCCAGCAGTCCCGGACGGGCTAACTATGGCTACACCTTC. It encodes CASSPGRANYGYTF.